Following are 21 T cell receptor beta chains from one sample sequenced in a study of control samples from healthy donors and cancer patients. Profiling relied on immunoSEQ multiplex PCR, and the TCRdb table lists in-frame clones only, not all of them. Among roughly 120,000 clones listed, 85% to 95% were seen once. Sequenced input: PBMCs. The origin of the receptors is a man aged 50-59 years with head and neck cancer.

V usage is TRBV18 and J usage is TRBJ1-4, with D perhaps matching TRBD1 (5 bases). The germline gives CDR1 KGHSH, CDR2 LQKENI. This CDR3 region has 14 residues. V gave up 6 bases and J gave up 4 bases, with 12 bases separating them. For the CDR3, the DNA is TGTGCCAGCTCTCCCGCAGGGAGTAATGAAAAACTGTTTTTT. It specifies CASSPAGSNEKLFF. Drawing the rest from reference TRBV18 and TRBJ1-4, the complete variable domain is NAGVMQNPRHLVRRRGQEARLRCSPMKGHSHVYWYRQLPEEGLKFMVYLQKENIIDESGMPKERFSAEFPKEGPSILRIQQVVRGDSAAYFCASSPAGSNEKLFFGSGTQLSVL.

The V call is TRBV18, the J call TRBJ2-5, with TRBD2 matching 12 bases. CDR3 length: 19 residues. Germline values: CDR1 KGHSH, CDR2 LQKENI. The ends lost 4 bases at V and 2 bases at J; junction bases unmatched: 14. The CDR3 sequence: CASSLRQWTSGVPQETQYF. The CDR3 coding sequence is TGTGCCAGCTCACTCCGGCAATGGACTAGCGGGGTGCCACAAGAGACCCAGTACTTC.

The rearrangement joins TRBV30 to TRBJ1-6; a possible D gene is TRBD1 (5 bases). The CDR3 runs 13 residues. Germline lookup yields CDR1 GTSNPN and CDR2 SVGIG (reference sequence). V was cut by 1 base and J by 5 bases, with 6 bases left in between. The CDR3 is CAWSGQNNSPLHF. The CDR3 bases are TGTGCCTGGAGTGGACAGAATAATTCACCCCTCCACTTT.

The chain combines TRBV6-5 with TRBJ2-7; 9 nucleotides line up with TRBD2. Germline loops: CDR1 MNHEY, CDR2 SVGAGI. The CDR3 is made up of 15 amino acids. J gave up 4 bases and V 2 bases, and 6 bases lay outside the gene matches. The CDR3: CASSYELAGEYEQYF. CDR3 in DNA: TGTGCCAGCAGTTACGAATTAGCGGGGGAATACGAGCAGTACTTC.

The chain is built from TRBV5-1 and TRBJ2-7, with 9 bases lining up with TRBD1. The CDR3 is 15 residues long. Per germline, CDR1 SGHRS and CDR2 YFSETQ. The V segment lost 0 bases and the J segment 1 base; nucleotides outside the gene matches: 2. The CDR3 protein is CASSLAGTGSYEQYF. The DNA for the CDR3 is TGCGCCAGCAGCTTGGCCGGGACAGGGTCCTACGAGCAGTACTTC.

The chain joins TRBV4-1 to TRBJ2-5; D is unresolved. The CDR3 is made up of 17 amino acids. V lost 3 bases, J lost 2 bases, and 19 bases lay in between. The V gene's germline CDR1 is MGHRA and CDR2 YSYEKL. The CDR3 spells CASSQGPQVKGQETQYF. The CDR3 region has the DNA TGCGCCAGCAGCCAGGGTCCCCAGGTGAAGGGACAAGAGACCCAGTACTTC.

This clone was seen once. V usage is TRBV3-1 (or the pseudogene TRBV3-2) and J usage is TRBJ1-6; TRBD1 is a possible D gene (5 bases). V lost 4 bases to trimming and J lost 16 bases, with 11 bases between them. Per the germline V gene, CDR1 is LGHDT and CDR2 is YNNKEL (reference sequence). There are 11 residues in the CDR3. CDR3 residues: CASSPSGGLHF. The CDR3 region has the DNA TGTGCCAGCAGCCCAAGCGGGGGACTCCACTTT.

This sequence joins TRBV30 and TRBJ2-4; 9 bases agree with TRBD1. Germline CDR1 and CDR2: GTSNPN and SVGIG (reference sequence). J was trimmed by 2 bases and V by 5 bases; bases with no gene match: 10. The CDR3 covers 16 residues. The CDR3 DNA follows: TGTGCCTGGGCCCCCGGGACAGGGACGACCAAAAACATTCAGTACTTC. This encodes CAWAPGTGTTKNIQYF.

The rearrangement links TRBV5-4 to TRBJ1-2; D unresolved. Germline V lookup: CDR1 SGHNT, CDR2 YYREEE (reference sequence). There are 12 residues in the CDR3. V shed 4 bases and J shed 8 bases, with 12 bases lying between them. The CDR3 loop reads CASSPNERGYTF. CDR3 nucleotide sequence: TGTGCCAGCAGCCCAAATGAACGCGGCTACACCTTC.

V gene TRBV2 combines with J gene TRBJ1-2, with D unresolved. Germline V lookup: CDR1 SNHLY, CDR2 FYNNEI. Trimming removed 0 bases at V and 4 bases at J, with 9 bases between. This CDR3 spans 14 amino acids. The CDR3 sequence is CASSEARVGYGYTF. The CDR3 bases are TGTGCCAGCAGTGAAGCTAGGGTCGGCTATGGCTACACCTTC. The full variable domain, with the rest looked up from reference TRBV2 and TRBJ1-2, is EPEVTQTPSHQVTQMGQEVILRCVPISNHLYFYWYRQILGQKVEFLVSFYNNEISEKSEIFDDQFSVERPDGSNFTLKIRSTKLEDSAMYFCASSEARVGYGYTFGSGTRLTVV.

CDR3 bases: TGTGCCAGCAGCTTAAGTCTAGCGGAGTACAATGAGCAGTTCTTC. The encoded protein is CASSLSLAEYNEQFF. The chain recombines TRBV7-2 with TRBJ2-1, with 7 nucleotides matching TRBD2. Germline V gene lookup returns CDR1 SGHTA and CDR2 FQGNSA. The CDR3 is 15 residues long. The J segment lost 4 bases and the V segment lost 2 bases, leaving 5 bases of the junction unmatched.

The CDR3 loop is CASSLGGGLGETQYF. Written as DNA, the CDR3 is TGTGCCAGCAGCTTAGGAGGGGGCTTGGGAGAGACCCAGTACTTC. This chain joins TRBV7-7 and TRBJ2-5; 7 positions agree with TRBD1. CDR3 length: 15 residues. CDR1 and CDR2 from the germline V gene are SSHAT and FNYEAQ (reference sequence). V was pared by 1 base and J by 4 bases, with 6 bases of the junction left unmatched.

This chain links TRBV29-1 with TRBJ1-4; no reliable D call. The CDR3 is made up of 11 amino acids. Germline CDR1 SQVTM, CDR2 ANQGSEA. Trimming took 1 base from V and 15 from J, leaving 12 bases between them. CDR3 DNA sequence: TGCAGCGTTGAAGTAGTGAAAGGGATGTTTTTT. This gives the protein CSVEVVKGMFF. The full variable domain, its missing parts supplied by reference TRBV29-1 and TRBJ1-4, is SAVISQKPSRDICQRGTSLTIQCQVDSQVTMMFWYRQQPGQSLTLIATANQGSEATYESGFVIDKFPISRPNLTFSTLTVSNMSPEDSSIYLCSVEVVKGMFFGSGTQLSVL.

V and J are TRBV5-1 and TRBJ1-1; D uncertain. The CDR3 is 14 residues long. V was pared by 0 bases and J by 8 bases, with 14 bases between. The germline V gene has CDR1 SGHRS and CDR2 YFSETQ. DNA of the CDR3: TGCGCCAGCAGCTTGGTTTCTGGGCCGGGCGAAGCTTTCTTT. Its translation is CASSLVSGPGEAFF.

This clone was recorded once. The chain recombines TRBV7-3 with TRBJ2-7; 10 bases are a match to TRBD2. This CDR3 has 16 residues. In germline, CDR1 is SGHTA, CDR2 FQGTGA. The V and J ends lost 4 bases and 6 bases, in that order; junction bases with no gene match: 12. The CDR3 DNA follows: TGTGCCAGCAGCTCCCTAGCGGGGGCCGCGTCGGGCGAGCAGTACTTC. Its translation is CASSSLAGAASGEQYF.

This chain joins TRBV7-3 and TRBJ2-7; 12 bases line up with TRBD2. The CDR3 spans 15 residues. CDR1 and CDR2 from the germline V gene are SGHTA and FQGTGA. Trimming took 6 bases from V and 3 from J; bases not matched to a gene: 6. CDR3 coding DNA: TGTGCCAGCAGTCGGACTAGCGGGGATGTCTACGAGCAGTACTTC. Amino acid sequence: CASSRTSGDVYEQYF.

This chain connects TRBV28 to TRBJ1-2, with TRBD1 as a possible D gene (6 bases). V was shortened by 3 bases and J by 5 bases, with 13 bases between the two germline ends. The CDR3 has 14 amino acids. Per germline, CDR1 MDHEN and CDR2 SYDVKM. CDR3 protein: CASSFRGPAYGYTF. CDR3 sequence (DNA): TGTGCCAGCAGTTTTCGGGGGCCAGCTTATGGCTACACCTTC.

CDR3 in amino acids: CASSPPSGTDTQYF. The DNA for the CDR3 is TGTGCCAGCAGCCCACCCTCGGGCACAGATACGCAGTATTTT. The rearrangement uses TRBV9 and TRBJ2-3; D is undetermined. This CDR3 has 14 residues. CDR1 and CDR2 from the germline V gene are SGDLS and YYNGEE. V lost 4 bases to trimming and J lost 1 base, with 10 bases between them.

This sequence joins TRBV25-1 and TRBJ2-3; the D gene is possibly TRBD2 (5 bases). There are 14 residues in the CDR3. The germline gives CDR1 MGHDK, CDR2 SYGVNS. V gave up 7 bases and J gave up 2 bases, with 13 bases separating them. The CDR3 nucleotides are TGTGCCAGCACCGCCCCGGGGATCACAGATACGCAGTATTTT. Amino acid sequence: CASTAPGITDTQYF.

In this sample, this clone turned up a few times. The chain recombines TRBV18 with TRBJ1-4, with D uncertain. This CDR3 comprises 14 residues. The V and J ends lost 3 bases and 5 bases respectively, with 10 bases between them. Germline V gene sequence: CDR1 KGHSH, CDR2 LQKENI. The CDR3 nucleotides read TGTGCCAGCTCACCGGGGTCCAGGAATGAAAAACTGTTTTTT. This codes for CASSPGSRNEKLFF.

The chain has TRBV19 and TRBJ1-3; D not resolved. Trimming removed 3 bases from V and 3 bases from J, with 6 bases in between. There are 13 residues in the CDR3. Germline assignment: CDR1 LNHDA and CDR2 SQIVND (reference sequence). CDR3 sequence reads: CASSIWSGNTIYF. Here the CDR3 DNA reads TGTGCCAGTAGTATTTGGAGTGGAAACACCATATATTTT.